This T cell receptor (beta chain) came from a study of T cell responses to AZD1222 COVID-19 vaccine. Whole-study findings and limits: At study baseline, merely a handful of AZD1222 recipients were seropositive. Repertoire collection took place solely once the T cell response had peaked. Donors were chiefly white British, with a greater number of females, and clonal diversity was perhaps underestimated.

About this clone itself: The antigen is unknown.

The trim removed 7 bases at V and 3 bases at J, leaving 3 bases unmatched. CDR1 and CDR2 (germline): SGDLS, YYNGEE. The CDR3 has 14 residues. The data were produced by immunoSEQ multiplex PCR, yet TCRdb's version contains in-frame clones alone and is incomplete. The table shows about 140,000 clones, with 80% to 90% occurring only once. This TCR came from an adult in good health. Source: peripheral blood, taken on day 0 of AZD1222 vaccination. The chain has TRBV9 and TRBJ2-3, with 12 bases matching TRBD2. The CDR3: CASGLAGTTDTQYF. The CDR3 region has the DNA TGTGCCAGCGGACTAGCGGGGACGACAGATACGCAGTATTTT.